This TCR beta chain comes out of a study of radiation and T cells in renal cell carcinoma. Study conclusions and caveats: Baseline intratumoral clonotype presence is unknown without pretreatment biopsies. In blood, top tumor clones expanded by 2 weeks, shrinking by 4.

The CDR3 has 15 residues. V was pared by 6 bases and J by 7 bases, with 9 bases of the junction left unmatched. Germline lookup yields CDR1 SNHLY and CDR2 FYNNEI. Libraries were prepared by immunoSEQ multiplex PCR; TCRdb keeps only in-frame clonotypes and omits some of them. The profile shows more than 150,000 clones, 80% to 90% of them singletons. Regarding time point: blood 2 weeks post-SBRT. Described treatment: 15 Gy SBRT to primary tumor, nephrectomy 4 weeks later. Blood was sampled at baseline, 2 weeks and 4 weeks after SBRT. This renal cell carcinoma was of the clear cell type. To note about this clone: Its antigen is undetermined.

The chain couples TRBV2 to TRBJ1-6; 7 nucleotides agree with TRBD1. The input for sequencing was blood, taken from a patient whose treatment included radiotherapy and nephrectomy. This clonotype originated in a woman aged 45-65 years with renal cell carcinoma. This CDR3 is CASRTYGTENSPLHF. Here the CDR3 DNA reads TGTGCCAGCAGGACATATGGGACAGAGAATTCACCCCTCCACTTT.